This TCR beta chain was documented in a study of blood T cell repertoires in COVID-19. In the authors' methods: Nucleated cell number was recorded as an estimate derived from reference gene primer amplification. The repertoire was sequenced with immunoSEQ multiplex PCR; TCRdb's copy has only in-frame clones and lacks some. Clonal size and the V and J genes are those of that table, whereas D and trimming came from the DNA. The sample lists about 130,000 clones; 70% to 85% were seen once. V was trimmed by 4 bases and J by 5 bases, leaving 29 bases between them. CDR1 and CDR2 (germline): LGHDT, YNNKEL (reference sequence). This CDR3 comprises 19 residues.

The sequence was collected from an older woman with acute or convalescent COVID-19. Sequences were obtained from peripheral blood. The chain has TRBV3-1 (or the pseudogene TRBV3-2) and TRBJ1-2; D ambiguous. CDR3 DNA: TGTGCCAGCAGCCCCGGGTTTAATATTGATAGGGAGGATCGATATGGCTACACCTTC. Amino acids: CASSPGFNIDREDRYGYTF.